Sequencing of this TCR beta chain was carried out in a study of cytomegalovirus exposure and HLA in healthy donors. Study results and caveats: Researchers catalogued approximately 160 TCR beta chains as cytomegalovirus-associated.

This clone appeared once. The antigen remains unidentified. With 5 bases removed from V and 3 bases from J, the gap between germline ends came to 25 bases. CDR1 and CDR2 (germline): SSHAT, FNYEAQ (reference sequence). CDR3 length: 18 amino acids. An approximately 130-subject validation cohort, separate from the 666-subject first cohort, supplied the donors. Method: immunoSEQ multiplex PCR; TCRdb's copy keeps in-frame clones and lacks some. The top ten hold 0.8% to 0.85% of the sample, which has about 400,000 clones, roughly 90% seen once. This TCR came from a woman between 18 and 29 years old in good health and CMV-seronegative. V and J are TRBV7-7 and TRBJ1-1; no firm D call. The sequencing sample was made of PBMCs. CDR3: CASSPSVMGADGDTEAFF. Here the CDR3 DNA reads TGTGCCAGCAGCCCTTCAGTGATGGGCGCAGACGGGGACACTGAAGCTTTCTTT.